Reported below is one T cell receptor (beta chain). The data originate from a study of technical replicates of blood from several donors. Libraries were prepared by immunoSEQ multiplex PCR; TCRdb keeps only in-frame clonotypes and omits some of them. The data hold approximately 70,000 clones, with just under 95% observed a single time. What was sequenced was T cells isolated from PBMCs. The clonotype comes from a human donor in good health.

CDR3: CASSQRETGEQYF. For the CDR3, the DNA is TGTGCCAGCAGCCAAAGGGAAACAGGGGAGCAGTACTTC. This sequence joins TRBV14 and TRBJ2-7; perhaps TRBD1 as D (6 bases). This CDR3 comprises 13 residues. The V end was cut by 2 bases, the J end by 7 bases, with 12 bases between. CDR1 and CDR2 from the germline V gene are SGHDN and FVKESK.